The 9 T cell receptor beta chains below all came from one sample that was sequenced in a study of beta chain features in type 1 diabetes. Study results and caveats: Among patients with Type 1 diabetes, TCRB CDR3s were moderately but significantly shorter in every one of the four CD4+ subsets.

TCRB transcripts that were expressed got sequenced, as all of the isolated RNA had been reverse transcribed. Some clones are missing from TCRdb's copy, which holds only in-frame ones; the method was immunoSEQ multiplex PCR. Of fewer than 400,000 clones listed, around 9.3% were seen once; the top ten hold around 1%. Their cognate antigens are unknown. Specimen: central memory CD4+ T cells from blood. The receptors here all came from a young man with type 1 diabetes.

This clone was counted only a few times. The genes are TRBV25-1 and TRBJ1-1; the D is unclear. This CDR3 has 16 residues. Trimming left V 1 base short and J 3 bases short, with 15 bases between. The germline gives CDR1 MGHDK, CDR2 SYGVNS. The CDR3 DNA sequence: TGTGCCAGCAGTGAATTAGGCTCAGGTAGGGACACTGAAGCTTTCTTT. Protein product: CASSELGSGRDTEAFF.

This clone has only a few counts. This rearrangement joins TRBV30 to TRBJ1-4, with D uncertain. Trimming shortened V by 3 bases and J by 11 bases, and 16 bases separated the two germline ends. The CDR3 has 13 amino acids. From germline, CDR1 is GTSNPN and CDR2 SVGIG (reference sequence). CDR3 in DNA: TGTGCCTGGAGCTTAGAGGGTCTTACCAAACTGTTTTTT. The encoded protein is CAWSLEGLTKLFF.

The chain employs TRBV30 and TRBJ1-5, with D unresolved. Germline lookup yields CDR1 GTSNPN and CDR2 SVGIG (reference sequence). The ends were cut back, 1 base at V and 2 bases at J, with 12 bases in the middle. The CDR3 length is 15 residues. CDR3 sequence reads: CAWSAGWGGNQPQHF. CDR3 DNA: TGTGCCTGGAGTGCCGGATGGGGTGGCAATCAGCCCCAGCATTTT. The full variable domain, in which reference TRBV30 and TRBJ1-5 provide the parts outside the CDR3, is SQTIHQWPATLVQPVGSPLSLECTVEGTSNPNLYWYRQAAGRGLQLLFYSVGIGQISSEVPQNLSASRPQDRQFILSSKKLLLSDSGFYLCAWSAGWGGNQPQHFGDGTRLSIL.

The chain joins TRBV6-5 to TRBJ1-1; D is uncertain. V was trimmed by 5 bases and J by 1 base, leaving 11 bases between them. CDR3 size: 14 residues. CDR1 and CDR2 (germline): MNHEY, SVGAGI. The CDR3 DNA is TGTGCCAGCAGTAGAGCGGCCAGGAACACTGAAGCTTTCTTT. It codes for CASSRAARNTEAFF.

Only a few counts were recorded for this clone. The V gene is TRBV9, the J gene TRBJ1-6; TRBD1 aligns across 9 bases. The CDR3 totals 14 residues. Germline CDR1 is SGDLS and CDR2 is YYNGEE. V was pared by 0 bases and J by 14 bases, with 6 bases of the junction left unmatched. The CDR3 DNA is TGTGCCAGCAGCGTAGGAGGACAGGGGTTCACCCTCCACTTT. It specifies CASSVGGQGFTLHF.

This clone was seen a handful of times. V gene TRBV5-1 combines with J gene TRBJ2-5; 11 positions match TRBD1. The germline CDR1 and CDR2 sequences are SGHRS and YFSETQ. V lost 1 base to trimming and J lost 5 bases; unmatched junction nucleotides: 7. This CDR3 is 16 amino acids long. The DNA for the CDR3 is TGCGCCAGCAGCTTGAACGGACAGGGGGCCGGGGAGACCCAGTACTTC. Residues: CASSLNGQGAGETQYF.

The table lists this clone with a few counts. V and J are TRBV5-1 and TRBJ2-3; 7 bases match TRBD2. In germline, CDR1 is SGHRS, CDR2 YFSETQ. The CDR3 sequence is 15 residues long. V was pared by 3 bases and J by 1 base, with 5 bases of the junction left unmatched. The CDR3, as DNA: TGCGCCAGCAGCTCCCTGGGAGGGGGCACAGATACGCAGTATTTT. This translates into CASSSLGGGTDTQYF. Drawing the rest from reference TRBV5-1 and TRBJ2-3, the complete variable domain is KAGVTQTPRYLIKTRGQQVTLSCSPISGHRSVSWYQQTPGQGLQFLFEYFSETQRNKGNFPGRFSGRQFSNSRSEMNVSTLELGDSALYLCASSSLGGGTDTQYFGPGTRLTVL.

This clone has a handful of counts. V usage is TRBV5-4 and J usage is TRBJ1-1, with D unresolved. This CDR3 is built from 11 residues. CDR1 SGHNT and CDR2 YYREEE come from the germline V gene (reference sequence). Trimming removed 3 bases at V and 5 bases at J, with 5 bases between. The CDR3 DNA reads as TGTGCCAGCAGCTGGGAGACTGAAGCTTTCTTT. It is translated as CASSWETEAFF.

This clone has ten or more counts. The chain couples TRBV21-1 to TRBJ2-7; TRBD2 reflects the table's D call only, with no check against the DNA. TRBV21-1 is tagged as a pseudogene. This CDR3 region has 16 residues. The CDR3, as DNA: TGTGCCAGCAGCAAAGGGCGGACTAGCAGGTCCTACGAGCAGTACTTC. This encodes CASSKGRTSRSYEQYF.